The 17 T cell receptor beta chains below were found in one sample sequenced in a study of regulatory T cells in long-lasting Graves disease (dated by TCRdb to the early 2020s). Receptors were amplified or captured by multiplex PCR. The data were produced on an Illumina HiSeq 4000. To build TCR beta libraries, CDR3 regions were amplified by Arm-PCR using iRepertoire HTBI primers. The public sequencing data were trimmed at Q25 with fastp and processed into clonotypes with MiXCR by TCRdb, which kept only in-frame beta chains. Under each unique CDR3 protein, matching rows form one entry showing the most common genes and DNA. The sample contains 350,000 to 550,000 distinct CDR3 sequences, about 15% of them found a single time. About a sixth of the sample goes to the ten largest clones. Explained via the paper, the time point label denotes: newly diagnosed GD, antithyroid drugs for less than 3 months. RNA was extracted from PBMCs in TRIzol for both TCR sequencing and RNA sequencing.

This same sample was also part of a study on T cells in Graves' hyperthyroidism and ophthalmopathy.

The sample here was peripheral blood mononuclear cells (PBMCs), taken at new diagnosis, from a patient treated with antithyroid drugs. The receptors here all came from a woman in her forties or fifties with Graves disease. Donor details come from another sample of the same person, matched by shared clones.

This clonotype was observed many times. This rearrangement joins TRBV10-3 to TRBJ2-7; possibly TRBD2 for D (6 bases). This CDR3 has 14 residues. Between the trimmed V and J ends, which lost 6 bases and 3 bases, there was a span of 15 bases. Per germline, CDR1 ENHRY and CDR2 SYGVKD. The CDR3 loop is CAISAGPTIYEQYF. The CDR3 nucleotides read TGTGCCATCAGCGCGGGACCCACAATCTACGAGCAGTACTTC.

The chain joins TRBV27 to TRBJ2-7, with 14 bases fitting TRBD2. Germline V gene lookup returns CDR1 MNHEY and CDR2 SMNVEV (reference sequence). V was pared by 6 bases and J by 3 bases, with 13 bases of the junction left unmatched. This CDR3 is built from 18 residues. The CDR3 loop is CASRYGTSGSLVGYEQYF. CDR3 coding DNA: TGTGCCAGCAGATACGGGACTAGCGGGAGTCTTGTTGGCTACGAGCAGTACTTC.

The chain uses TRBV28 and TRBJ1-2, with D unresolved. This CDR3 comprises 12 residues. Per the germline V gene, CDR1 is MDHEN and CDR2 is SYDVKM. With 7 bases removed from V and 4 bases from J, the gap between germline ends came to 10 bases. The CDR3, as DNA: TGTGCCAGCAACTCGGCTGGCTATGGCTACACCTTC. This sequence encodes CASNSAGYGYTF.

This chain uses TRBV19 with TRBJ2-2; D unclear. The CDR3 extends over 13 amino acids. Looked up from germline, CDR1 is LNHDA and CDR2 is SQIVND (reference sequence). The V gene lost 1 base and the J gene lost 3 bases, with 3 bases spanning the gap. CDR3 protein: CASSIVHTGELFF. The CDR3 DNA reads TGTGCCAGTAGTATAGTCCACACCGGGGAGCTGTTTTTT.

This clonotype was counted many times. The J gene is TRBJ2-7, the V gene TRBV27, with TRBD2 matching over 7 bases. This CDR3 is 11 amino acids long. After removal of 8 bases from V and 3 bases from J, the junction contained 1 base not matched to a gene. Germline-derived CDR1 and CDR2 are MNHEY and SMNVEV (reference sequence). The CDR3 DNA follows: TGTGCCAGCTGCGGGGGCTACGAGCAGTACTTC. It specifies CASCGGYEQYF.

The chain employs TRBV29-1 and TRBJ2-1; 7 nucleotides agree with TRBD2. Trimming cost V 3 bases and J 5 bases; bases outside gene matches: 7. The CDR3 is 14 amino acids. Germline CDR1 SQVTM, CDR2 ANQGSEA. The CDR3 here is CSVDPGRGDNEQFF. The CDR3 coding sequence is TGCAGCGTTGATCCGGGGAGGGGCGACAATGAGCAGTTCTTC.

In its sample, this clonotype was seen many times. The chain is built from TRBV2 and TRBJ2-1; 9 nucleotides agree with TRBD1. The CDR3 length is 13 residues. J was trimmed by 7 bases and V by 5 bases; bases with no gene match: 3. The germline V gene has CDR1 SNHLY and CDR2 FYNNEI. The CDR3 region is CASSRTGVNEQFF. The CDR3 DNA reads TGTGCCAGCAGTCGGACAGGGGTGAATGAGCAGTTCTTC.

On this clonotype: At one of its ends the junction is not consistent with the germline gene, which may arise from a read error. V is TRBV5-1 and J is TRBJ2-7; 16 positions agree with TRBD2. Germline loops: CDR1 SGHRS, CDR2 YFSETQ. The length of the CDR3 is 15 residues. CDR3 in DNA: TGTGCCAGCAGCAAGGGACTAGCGGGAGGGGTCGAGCAGTACTTC. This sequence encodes CASSKGLAGGVEQYF. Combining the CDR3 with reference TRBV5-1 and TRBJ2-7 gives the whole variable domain KAGVTQTPRYLIKTRGQQVTLSCSPISGHRSVSWYQQTPGQGLQFLFEYFSETQRNKGNFPGRFSGRQFSNSRSEMNVSTLELGDSALYLCASSKGLAGGVEQYFGPGTRLTVT.

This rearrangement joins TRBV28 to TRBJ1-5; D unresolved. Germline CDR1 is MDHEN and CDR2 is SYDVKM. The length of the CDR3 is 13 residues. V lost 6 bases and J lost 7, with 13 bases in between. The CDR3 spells CASSGTLGQPQHF. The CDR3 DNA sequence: TGTGCCAGCAGCGGCACTCTCGGGCAGCCCCAGCATTTT.

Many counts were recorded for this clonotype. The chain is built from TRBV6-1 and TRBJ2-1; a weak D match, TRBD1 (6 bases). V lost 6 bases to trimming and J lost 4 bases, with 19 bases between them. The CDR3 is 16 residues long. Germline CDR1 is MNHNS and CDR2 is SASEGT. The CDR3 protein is CASSPSGTPLYNEQFF. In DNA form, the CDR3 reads TGTGCCAGCAGCCCGTCCGGGACACCGCTATACAATGAGCAGTTCTTC.

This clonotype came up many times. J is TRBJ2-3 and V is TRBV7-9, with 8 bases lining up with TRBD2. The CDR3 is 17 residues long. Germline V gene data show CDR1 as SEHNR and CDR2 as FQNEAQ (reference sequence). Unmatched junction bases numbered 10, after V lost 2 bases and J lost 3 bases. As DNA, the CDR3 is TGTGCCAGCAGCTTAATGAGCGGGGGACGGTTTACAGATACGCAGTATTTT. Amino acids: CASSLMSGGRFTDTQYF.

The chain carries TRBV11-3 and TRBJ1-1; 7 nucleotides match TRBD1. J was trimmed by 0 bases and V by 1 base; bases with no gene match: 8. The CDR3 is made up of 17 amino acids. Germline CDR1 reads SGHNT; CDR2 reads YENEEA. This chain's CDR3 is CASSLVLGTAMNTEAFF. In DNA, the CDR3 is TGTGCCAGCAGCTTAGTTTTGGGGACAGCTATGAACACTGAAGCTTTCTTT.

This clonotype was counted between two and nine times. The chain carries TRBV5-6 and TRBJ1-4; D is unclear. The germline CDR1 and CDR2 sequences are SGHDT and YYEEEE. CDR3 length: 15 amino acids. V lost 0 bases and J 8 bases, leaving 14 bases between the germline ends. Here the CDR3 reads CASSLGVSLAEKLFF. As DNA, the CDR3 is TGTGCCAGCAGCTTGGGCGTCTCCTTGGCGGAAAAACTGTTTTTT.

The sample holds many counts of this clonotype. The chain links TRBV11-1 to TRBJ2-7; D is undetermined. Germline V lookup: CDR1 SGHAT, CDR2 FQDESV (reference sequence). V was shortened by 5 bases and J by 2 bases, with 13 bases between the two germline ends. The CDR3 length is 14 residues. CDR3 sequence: CASSPRTATYEQYF. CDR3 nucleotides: TGTGCCAGCAGCCCCCGGACGGCAACCTACGAGCAGTACTTC.

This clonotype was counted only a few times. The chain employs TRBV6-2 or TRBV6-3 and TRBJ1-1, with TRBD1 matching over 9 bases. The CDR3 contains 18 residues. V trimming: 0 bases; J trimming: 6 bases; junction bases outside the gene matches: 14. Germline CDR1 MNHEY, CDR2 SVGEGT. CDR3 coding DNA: TGTGCCAGCAGTTACTCCCCGTGGACAGGGGATACTTTCGCTGAAGCTTTCTTT. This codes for CASSYSPWTGDTFAEAFF.

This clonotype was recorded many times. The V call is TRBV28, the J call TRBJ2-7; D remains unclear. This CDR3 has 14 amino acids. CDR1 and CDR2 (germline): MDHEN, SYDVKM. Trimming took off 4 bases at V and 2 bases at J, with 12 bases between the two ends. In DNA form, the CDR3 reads TGTGCCAGCAGTTGGCCGGCAACTCCCTACGAGCAGTACTTC. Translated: CASSWPATPYEQYF.

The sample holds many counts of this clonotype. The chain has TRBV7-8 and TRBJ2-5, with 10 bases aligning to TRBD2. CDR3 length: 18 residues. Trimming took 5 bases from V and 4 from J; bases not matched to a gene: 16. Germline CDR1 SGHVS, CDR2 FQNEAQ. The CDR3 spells CASSGGAGSGRTRETQYF. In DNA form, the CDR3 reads TGTGCCAGCAGCGGAGGAGCGGGTAGCGGGAGGACTCGAGAGACCCAGTACTTC.